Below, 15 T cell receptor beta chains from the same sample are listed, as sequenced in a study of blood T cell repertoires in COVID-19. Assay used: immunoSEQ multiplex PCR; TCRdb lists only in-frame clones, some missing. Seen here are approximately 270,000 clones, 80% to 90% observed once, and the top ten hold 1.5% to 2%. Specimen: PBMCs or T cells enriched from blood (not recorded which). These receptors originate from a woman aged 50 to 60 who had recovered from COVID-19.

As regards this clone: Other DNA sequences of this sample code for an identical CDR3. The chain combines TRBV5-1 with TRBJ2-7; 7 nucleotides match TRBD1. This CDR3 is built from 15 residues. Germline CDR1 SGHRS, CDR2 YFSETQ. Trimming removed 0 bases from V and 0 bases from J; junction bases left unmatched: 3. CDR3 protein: CASSLVGGASYEQYF. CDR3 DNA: TGCGCCAGCAGCTTGGTAGGGGGCGCCTCCTACGAGCAGTACTTC.

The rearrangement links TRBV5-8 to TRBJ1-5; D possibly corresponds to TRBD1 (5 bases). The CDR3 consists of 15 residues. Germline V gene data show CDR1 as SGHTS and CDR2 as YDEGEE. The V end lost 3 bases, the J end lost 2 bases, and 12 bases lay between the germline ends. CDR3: CASSSRQIGNQPQHF. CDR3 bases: TGTGCCAGCAGCTCAAGACAGATTGGCAATCAGCCCCAGCATTTT.

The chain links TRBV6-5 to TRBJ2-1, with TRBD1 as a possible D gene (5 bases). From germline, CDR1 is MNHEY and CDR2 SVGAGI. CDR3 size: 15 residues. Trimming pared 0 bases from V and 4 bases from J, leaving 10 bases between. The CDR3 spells CASSYSAGRYNEQFF. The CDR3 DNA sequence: TGTGCCAGCAGTTACTCGGCAGGGCGGTACAATGAGCAGTTCTTC.

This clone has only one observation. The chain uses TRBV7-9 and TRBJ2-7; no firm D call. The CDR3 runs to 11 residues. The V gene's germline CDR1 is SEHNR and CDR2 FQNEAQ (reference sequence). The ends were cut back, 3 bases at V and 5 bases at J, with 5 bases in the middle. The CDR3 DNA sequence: TGTGCCAGCAGCTTCGGTGACGAGCAGTACTTC. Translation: CASSFGDEQYF.

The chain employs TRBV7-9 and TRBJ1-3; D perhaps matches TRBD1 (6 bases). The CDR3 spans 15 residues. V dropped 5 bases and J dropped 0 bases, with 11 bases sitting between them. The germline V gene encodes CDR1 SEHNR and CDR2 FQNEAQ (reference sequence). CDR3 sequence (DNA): TGTGCCAGCAGCCTGTGGACAGACTCTGGAAACACCATATATTTT. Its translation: CASSLWTDSGNTIYF.

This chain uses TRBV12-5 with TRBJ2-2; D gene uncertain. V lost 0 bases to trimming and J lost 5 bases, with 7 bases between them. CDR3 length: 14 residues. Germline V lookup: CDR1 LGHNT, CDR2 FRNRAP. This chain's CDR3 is CASGLVGRTGELFF. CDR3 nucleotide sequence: TGTGCTAGTGGTTTGGTGGGCCGGACCGGGGAGCTGTTTTTT.

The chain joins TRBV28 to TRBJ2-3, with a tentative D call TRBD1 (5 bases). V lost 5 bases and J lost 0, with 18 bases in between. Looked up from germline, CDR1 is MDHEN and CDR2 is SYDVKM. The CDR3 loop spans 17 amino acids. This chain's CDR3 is CASSPAGHWESTDTQYF. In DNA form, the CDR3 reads TGTGCCAGCAGTCCCGCTGGACACTGGGAAAGCACAGATACGCAGTATTTT. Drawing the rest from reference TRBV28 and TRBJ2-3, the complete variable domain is DVKVTQSSRYLVKRTGEKVFLECVQDMDHENMFWYRQDPGLGLRLIYFSYDVKMKEKGDIPEGYSVSREKKERFSLILESASTNQTSMYLCASSPAGHWESTDTQYFGPGTRLTVL.

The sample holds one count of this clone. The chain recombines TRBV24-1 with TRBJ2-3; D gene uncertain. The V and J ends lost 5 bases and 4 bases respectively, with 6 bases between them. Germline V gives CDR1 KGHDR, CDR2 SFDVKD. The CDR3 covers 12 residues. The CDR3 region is CATSGRSDTQYF. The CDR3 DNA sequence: TGTGCCACCAGTGGCAGGTCAGATACGCAGTATTTT.

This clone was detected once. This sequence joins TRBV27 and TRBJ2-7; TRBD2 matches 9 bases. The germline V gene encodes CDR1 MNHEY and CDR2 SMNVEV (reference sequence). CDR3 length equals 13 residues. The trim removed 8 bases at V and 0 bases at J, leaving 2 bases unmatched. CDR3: CASRTSASYEQYF. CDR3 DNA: TGTGCCAGCCGGACTAGCGCCTCCTACGAGCAGTACTTC.

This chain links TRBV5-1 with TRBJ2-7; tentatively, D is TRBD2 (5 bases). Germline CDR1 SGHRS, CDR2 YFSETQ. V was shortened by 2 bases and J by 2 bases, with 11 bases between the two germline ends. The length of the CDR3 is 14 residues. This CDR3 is CASSFSGDTYEQYF. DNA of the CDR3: TGCGCCAGCAGCTTCAGCGGAGACACCTACGAGCAGTACTTC. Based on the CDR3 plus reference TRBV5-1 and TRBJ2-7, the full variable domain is KAGVTQTPRYLIKTRGQQVTLSCSPISGHRSVSWYQQTPGQGLQFLFEYFSETQRNKGNFPGRFSGRQFSNSRSEMNVSTLELGDSALYLCASSFSGDTYEQYFGPGTRLTVT.

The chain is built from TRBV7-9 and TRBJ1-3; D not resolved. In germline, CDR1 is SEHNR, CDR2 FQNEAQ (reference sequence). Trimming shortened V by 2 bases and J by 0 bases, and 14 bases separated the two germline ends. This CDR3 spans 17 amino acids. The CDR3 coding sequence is TGTGCCAGCAGCTTAACGGGTACCCCCGTCTCTGGAAACACCATATATTTT. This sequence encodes CASSLTGTPVSGNTIYF.

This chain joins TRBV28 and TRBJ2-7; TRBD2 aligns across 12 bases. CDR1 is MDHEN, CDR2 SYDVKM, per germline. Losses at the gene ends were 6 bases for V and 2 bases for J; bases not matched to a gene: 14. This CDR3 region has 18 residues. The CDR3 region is CASRQRTSGVTTAYEQYF. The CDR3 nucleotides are TGTGCCAGCAGACAAAGGACTAGCGGGGTGACTACAGCCTACGAGCAGTACTTC.

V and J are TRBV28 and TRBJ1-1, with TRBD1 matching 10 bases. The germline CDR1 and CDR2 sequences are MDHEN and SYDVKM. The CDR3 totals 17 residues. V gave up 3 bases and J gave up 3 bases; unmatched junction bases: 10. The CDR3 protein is CASSLGGQGRWDTEAFF. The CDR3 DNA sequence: TGTGCCAGCAGTTTGGGGGGACAGGGGAGATGGGACACTGAAGCTTTCTTT.

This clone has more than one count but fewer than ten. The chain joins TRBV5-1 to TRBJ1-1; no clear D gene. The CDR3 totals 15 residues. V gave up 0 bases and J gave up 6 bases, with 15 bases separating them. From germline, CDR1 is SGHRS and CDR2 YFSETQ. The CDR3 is CASSLVPGGVAEAFF. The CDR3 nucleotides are TGCGCCAGCAGCTTGGTTCCAGGCGGGGTGGCTGAAGCTTTCTTT.

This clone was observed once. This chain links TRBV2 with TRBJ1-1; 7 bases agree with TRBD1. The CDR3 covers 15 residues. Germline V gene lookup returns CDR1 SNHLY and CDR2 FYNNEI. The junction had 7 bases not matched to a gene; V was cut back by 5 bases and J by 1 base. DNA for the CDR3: TGTGCCAGCAGTTCGACAGGGTTCAGGAACACTGAAGCTTTCTTT. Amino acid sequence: CASSSTGFRNTEAFF.